This T cell receptor (beta chain) was captured by sequencing in a study of Graves' ophthalmopathy and Graves' hyperthyroidism. In the study overall: The authors defined stable hyperthyroidism as no ophthalmopathy within 18 months of follow-up.

The CDR3 sequence is 15 residues long. Trimming removed 1 base at V and 2 bases at J, with 12 bases between. Germline V CDR1 and CDR2: SEHNR, FQNEAQ (reference sequence). RNA served as the template for amplifying TCR beta CDR3 regions. A first-round RT-PCR used HTBI primers, followed by a second-round multiplex PCR. TCRdb ran MiXCR on the multiplex PCR reads and lists one entry per CDR3 protein. The repertoire holds over a million distinct CDR3 sequences, with around a third as singletons. The evidence that diagnosis relied on was clinical symptoms, serum thyroxine, TRAb, thyroid ultrasound and orbital computed tomography. This clonotype was seen many times. Its antigen is currently unknown. Overall study results and limits: Discrimination between ophthalmopathy and stable hyperthyroidism by a 13-signature model showed about 88% sensitivity and roughly 81% specificity. Most expanded clonotypes in thyroid above 0.001 frequency also showed up in blood.

The receptor was derived from an adult man with Graves' hyperthyroidism. Sequencing used peripheral blood or thyroid tissue (not recorded which). The V gene is TRBV7-9, the J gene TRBJ2-7; D call uncertain. The CDR3 loop is CASSLEDGQPYEQYF. The CDR3, as DNA: TGTGCCAGCAGCTTAGAGGATGGGCAGCCCTACGAGCAGTACTTC.